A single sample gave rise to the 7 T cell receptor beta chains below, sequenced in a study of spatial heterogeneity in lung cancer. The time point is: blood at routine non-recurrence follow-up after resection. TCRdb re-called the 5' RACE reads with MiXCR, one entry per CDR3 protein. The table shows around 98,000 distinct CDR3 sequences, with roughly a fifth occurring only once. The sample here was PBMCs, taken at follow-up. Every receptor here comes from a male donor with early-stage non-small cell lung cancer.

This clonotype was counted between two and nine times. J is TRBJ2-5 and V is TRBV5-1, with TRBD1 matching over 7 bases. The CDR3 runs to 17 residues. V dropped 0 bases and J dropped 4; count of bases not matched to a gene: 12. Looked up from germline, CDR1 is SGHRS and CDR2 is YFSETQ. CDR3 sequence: CASSLDPTDRVGETQYF. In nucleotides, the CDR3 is TGCGCCAGCAGCTTGGATCCGACAGACAGGGTGGGAGAGACCCAGTACTTC.

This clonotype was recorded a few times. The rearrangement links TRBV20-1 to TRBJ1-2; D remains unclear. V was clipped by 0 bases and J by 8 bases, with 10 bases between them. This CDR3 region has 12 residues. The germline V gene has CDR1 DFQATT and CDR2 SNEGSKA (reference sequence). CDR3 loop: CSARDPPRGYTF. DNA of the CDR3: TGCAGTGCTAGAGATCCACCCCGGGGCTACACCTTC.

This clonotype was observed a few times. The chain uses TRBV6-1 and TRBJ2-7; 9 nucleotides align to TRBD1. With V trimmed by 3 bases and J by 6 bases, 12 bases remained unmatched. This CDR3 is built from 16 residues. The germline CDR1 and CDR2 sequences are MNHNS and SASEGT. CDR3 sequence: CASSDWGQGVFSEQYF. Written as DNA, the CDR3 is TGTGCCAGCAGTGACTGGGGACAGGGAGTGTTTAGCGAGCAGTACTTC.

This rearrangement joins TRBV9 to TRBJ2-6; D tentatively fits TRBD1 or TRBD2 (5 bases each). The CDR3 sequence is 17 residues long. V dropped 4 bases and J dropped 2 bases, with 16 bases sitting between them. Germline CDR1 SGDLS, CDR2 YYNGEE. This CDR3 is CASSPWDVTTGANVLTF. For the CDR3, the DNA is TGTGCCAGCAGCCCTTGGGACGTTACGACTGGGGCCAACGTCCTGACTTTC.

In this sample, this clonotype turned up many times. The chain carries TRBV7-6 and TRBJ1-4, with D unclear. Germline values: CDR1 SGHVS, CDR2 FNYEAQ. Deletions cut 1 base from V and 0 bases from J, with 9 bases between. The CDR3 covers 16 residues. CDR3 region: CASSLEQIATNEKLFF. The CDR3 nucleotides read TGTGCCAGCAGCTTAGAACAGATTGCAACTAATGAAAAACTGTTTTTT.

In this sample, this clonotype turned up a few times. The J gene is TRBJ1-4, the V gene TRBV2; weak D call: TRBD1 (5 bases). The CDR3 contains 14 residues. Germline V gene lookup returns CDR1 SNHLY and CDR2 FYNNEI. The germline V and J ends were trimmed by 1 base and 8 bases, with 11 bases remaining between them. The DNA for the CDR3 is TGTGCCAGCAGTGAAGGACGGAAGGGGGAAAAACTGTTTTTT. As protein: CASSEGRKGEKLFF.

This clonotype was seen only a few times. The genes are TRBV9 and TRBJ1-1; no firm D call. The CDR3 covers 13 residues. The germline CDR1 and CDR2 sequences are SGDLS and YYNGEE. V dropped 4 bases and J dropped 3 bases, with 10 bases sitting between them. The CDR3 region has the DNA TGTGCCAGCAGCTTCAGCAGCGACACTGAAGCTTTCTTT. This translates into CASSFSSDTEAFF.